The 5 T cell receptor beta chains presented below share a single source sample, sequenced in a study of cytotoxic CD8 clonotypes in ibrutinib-treated CLL. Only in-frame clones appear in the TCRdb table, and some are missing; sequencing was by immunoSEQ multiplex PCR. The sample has about 140,000 clones, more than 75% seen once. Material: PBMCs, obtained after 36 months of ibrutinib treatment. The origin of the receptors is a human donor with chronic lymphocytic leukemia.

The chain couples TRBV18 to TRBJ1-1, with 9 nucleotides matching TRBD1. The CDR3 length is 16 residues. The V gene's germline CDR1 is KGHSH and CDR2 LQKENI. With V trimmed by 5 bases and J by 4 bases, 11 bases remained unmatched. The CDR3 reads CASSAYRGRTPTEAFF. CDR3 bases: TGTGCCAGCTCAGCATACAGGGGGCGGACCCCCACTGAAGCTTTCTTT. Full variable domain (rest looked up from reference TRBV18 and TRBJ1-1): NAGVMQNPRHLVRRRGQEARLRCSPMKGHSHVYWYRQLPEEGLKFMVYLQKENIIDESGMPKERFSAEFPKEGPSILRIQQVVRGDSAAYFCASSAYRGRTPTEAFFGQGTRLTVV.

The chain joins TRBV19 to TRBJ2-7, with a weak D call TRBD2 (6 bases). The CDR3 is 14 residues long. Germline CDR1 and CDR2: LNHDA and SQIVND (reference sequence). The germline V and J ends were trimmed by 9 bases and 4 bases, with 19 bases remaining between them. The CDR3 loop is CASWSGLAQYEQYF. CDR3 DNA sequence: TGTGCCAGCTGGTCAGGGCTAGCGCAATACGAGCAGTACTTC.

The rearrangement uses TRBV6-6 and TRBJ1-1, with a weak D call TRBD1 (5 bases). CDR1 MNHNY and CDR2 SVGAGI come from the germline V gene (reference sequence). This CDR3 is built from 16 residues. V was cut by 6 bases and J by 1 base, with 18 bases left in between. CDR3 DNA: TGTGCCAGCAGACGACATGGGGGACCGCCGAACACTGAAGCTTTCTTT. Its protein is CASRRHGGPPNTEAFF.

In this sample, this clone turned up a few times. The chain is built from TRBV9 and TRBJ2-7; D unresolved. V lost 4 bases and J 2 bases, leaving 10 bases between the germline ends. The CDR3 covers 13 residues. Per the germline V gene, CDR1 is SGDLS and CDR2 is YYNGEE. CDR3 nucleotide sequence: TGTGCCAGCAGCTTAACACCTACCTACGAGCAGTACTTC. It yields the protein CASSLTPTYEQYF.

The chain has TRBV28 and TRBJ2-7, with D possibly TRBD1 on 5 matching bases. This CDR3 is built from 13 residues. Trimming removed 1 base from V and 6 bases from J, with 10 bases in between. Looked up from germline, CDR1 is MDHEN and CDR2 is SYDVKM. CDR3 protein: CASSLFRVLEQYF. The CDR3, as DNA: TGTGCCAGCAGTTTATTCAGGGTCCTCGAGCAGTACTTC.